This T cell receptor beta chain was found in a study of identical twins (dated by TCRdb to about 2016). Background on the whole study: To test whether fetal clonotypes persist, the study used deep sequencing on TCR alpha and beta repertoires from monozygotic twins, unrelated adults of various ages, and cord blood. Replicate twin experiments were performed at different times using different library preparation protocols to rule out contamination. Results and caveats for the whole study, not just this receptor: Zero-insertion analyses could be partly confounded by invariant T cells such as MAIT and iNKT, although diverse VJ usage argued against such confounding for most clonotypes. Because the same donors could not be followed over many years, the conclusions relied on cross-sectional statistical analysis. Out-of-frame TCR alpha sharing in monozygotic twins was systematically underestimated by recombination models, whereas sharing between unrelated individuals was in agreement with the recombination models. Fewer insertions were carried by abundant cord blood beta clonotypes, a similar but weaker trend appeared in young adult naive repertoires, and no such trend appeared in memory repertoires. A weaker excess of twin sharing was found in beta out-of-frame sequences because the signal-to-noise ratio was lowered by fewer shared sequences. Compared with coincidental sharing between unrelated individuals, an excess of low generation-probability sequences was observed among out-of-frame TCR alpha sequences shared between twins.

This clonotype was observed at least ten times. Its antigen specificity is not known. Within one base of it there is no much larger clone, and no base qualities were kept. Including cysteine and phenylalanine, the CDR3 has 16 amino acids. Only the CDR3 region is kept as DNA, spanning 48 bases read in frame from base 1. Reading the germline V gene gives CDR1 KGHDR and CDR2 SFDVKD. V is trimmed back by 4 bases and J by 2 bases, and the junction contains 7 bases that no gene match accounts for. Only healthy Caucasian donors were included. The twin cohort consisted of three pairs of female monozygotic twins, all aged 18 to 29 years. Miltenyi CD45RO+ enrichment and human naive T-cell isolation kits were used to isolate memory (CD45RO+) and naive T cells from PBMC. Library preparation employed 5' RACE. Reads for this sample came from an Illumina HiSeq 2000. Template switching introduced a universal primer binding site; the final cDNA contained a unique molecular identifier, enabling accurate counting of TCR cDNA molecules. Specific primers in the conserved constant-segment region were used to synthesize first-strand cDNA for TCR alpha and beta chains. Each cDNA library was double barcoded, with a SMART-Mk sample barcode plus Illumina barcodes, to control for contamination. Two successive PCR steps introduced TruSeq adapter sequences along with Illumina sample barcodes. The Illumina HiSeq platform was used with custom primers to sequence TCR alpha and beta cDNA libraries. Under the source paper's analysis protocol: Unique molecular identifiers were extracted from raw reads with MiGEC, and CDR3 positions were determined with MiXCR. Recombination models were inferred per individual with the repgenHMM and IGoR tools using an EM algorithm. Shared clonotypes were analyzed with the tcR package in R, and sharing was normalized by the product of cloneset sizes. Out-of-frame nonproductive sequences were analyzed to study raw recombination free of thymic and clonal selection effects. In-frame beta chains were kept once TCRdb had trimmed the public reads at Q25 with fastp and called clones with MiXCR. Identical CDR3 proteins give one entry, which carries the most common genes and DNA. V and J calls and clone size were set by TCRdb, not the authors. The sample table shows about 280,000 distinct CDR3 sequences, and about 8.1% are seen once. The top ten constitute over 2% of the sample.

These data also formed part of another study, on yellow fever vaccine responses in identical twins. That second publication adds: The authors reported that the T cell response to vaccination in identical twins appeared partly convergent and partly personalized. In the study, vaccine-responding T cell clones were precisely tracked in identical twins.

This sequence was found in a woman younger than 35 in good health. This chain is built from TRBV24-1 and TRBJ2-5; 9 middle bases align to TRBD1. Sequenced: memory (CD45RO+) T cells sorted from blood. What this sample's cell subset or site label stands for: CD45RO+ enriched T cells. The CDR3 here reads CATSEIGTGRQETQYF. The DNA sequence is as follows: TGTGCCACCAGTGAAATCGGGACAGGGCGGCAAGAGACCCAGTACTTC.